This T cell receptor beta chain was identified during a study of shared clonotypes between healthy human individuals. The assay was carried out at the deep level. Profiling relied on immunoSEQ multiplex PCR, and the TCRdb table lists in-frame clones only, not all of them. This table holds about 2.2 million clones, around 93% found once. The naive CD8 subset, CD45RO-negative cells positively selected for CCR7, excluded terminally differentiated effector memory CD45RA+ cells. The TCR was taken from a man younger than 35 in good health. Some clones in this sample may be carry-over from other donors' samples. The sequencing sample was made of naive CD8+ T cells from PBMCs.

CDR3: CASSQFLGVDNQPQHF. CDR3 DNA sequence: TGCGCCAGCAGCCAGTTCTTGGGAGTCGACAATCAGCCCCAGCATTTT. This sequence joins TRBV4-1 and TRBJ1-5; D is uncertain. Germline CDR1 reads MGHRA; CDR2 reads YSYEKL. Deletions cut 3 bases from V and 3 bases from J, with 15 bases between. The CDR3 consists of 16 residues.